This passage covers 17 T cell receptor beta chains from one sample sequenced in a study of beta chain features in type 1 diabetes. Investigators reverse transcribed all isolated RNA, so they sequenced expressed TCRB transcripts. Assay: immunoSEQ multiplex PCR; the TCRdb copy retains only in-frame clones and omits some. Among about 320,000 clones listed, approximately 14% were seen once. The source material was central memory CD4+ T cells from blood. Receptors originate from a man in his thirties or forties in good health.

The chain employs TRBV18 and TRBJ2-1; TRBD1 or TRBD2 may be the D gene (7 bases each). The germline gives CDR1 KGHSH, CDR2 LQKENI. The CDR3 runs 17 residues. V shed 0 bases and J shed 4 bases, with 16 bases lying between them. CDR3 sequence: CASSPPLGGGVYNEQFF. As DNA, the CDR3 is TGTGCCAGCTCACCACCCCTGGGAGGGGGCGTATACAATGAGCAGTTCTTC.

The chain carries TRBV1 and TRBJ2-1; no check of the table's D call, TRBD2, against the DNA was made. TRBV1 is classified as a pseudogene. The CDR3 is made up of 13 amino acids. In DNA, the CDR3 is TGCACCCGGCAACTAGGCTCCTACAATGAGCAGTTCTTC. It yields the protein CTRQLGSYNEQFF.

The chain uses TRBV6-5 and TRBJ2-1; D not certain. The V gene lost 6 bases and the J gene lost 8 bases, with 14 bases spanning the gap. Per germline, CDR1 MNHEY and CDR2 SVGAGI. The CDR3 totals 13 residues. The CDR3 DNA sequence: TGTGCCAGCAGCCTTCCAGGCGGCGATGAGCAGTTCTTC. Translating gives CASSLPGGDEQFF.

Only a few counts were recorded for this clone. The rearrangement joins TRBV20-1 to TRBJ2-1; the D is unclear. Germline V lookup: CDR1 DFQATT, CDR2 SNEGSKA (reference sequence). This CDR3 spans 11 amino acids. V dropped 4 bases and J dropped 7 bases, with 8 bases sitting between them. The CDR3 nucleotides are TGCAGTGCTACCCACGGTAATGAGCAGTTCTTC. It encodes CSATHGNEQFF.

This clone is a singleton in its sample. V usage is TRBV7-9 and J usage is TRBJ2-6; D gene ambiguous. CDR1 SEHNR and CDR2 FQNEAQ come from the germline V gene (reference sequence). The CDR3 runs to 15 residues. Trimming removed 5 bases at V and 4 bases at J, with 12 bases between. The CDR3, as DNA: TGTGCCAGCAGCCCCCAACCCCGCGGGGCCAACGTCCTGACTTTC. Residues: CASSPQPRGANVLTF.

This clone showed up just a few times. The chain links TRBV18 to TRBJ2-5, with a possible D match to TRBD2 (7 bases). The CDR3 extends over 14 amino acids. CDR1 is KGHSH and CDR2 is LQKENI in the germline V gene. V lost 3 bases and J 3 bases, leaving 11 bases between the germline ends. The CDR3 spells CASSPGRGKETQYF. For the CDR3, the DNA is TGTGCCAGCTCACCGGGGAGGGGGAAAGAGACCCAGTACTTC.

The rearrangement links TRBV6-4 to TRBJ1-2, with D unclear. V was cut by 3 bases and J by 12 bases, with 2 bases left in between. The germline CDR1 and CDR2 sequences are MRHNA and SNTAGT. CDR3 length equals 8 residues. CDR3 sequence reads: CASSENTF. As DNA, the CDR3 is TGTGCCAGCAGTGAGAACACCTTC.

The CDR3 reads CASSHRGRDTEAFF. The CDR3, as DNA: TGTGCCAGCAGCCACAGGGGGCGCGACACTGAAGCTTTCTTT. The chain employs TRBV6-1 and TRBJ1-1, with 9 nucleotides matching TRBD1. The V gene's germline CDR1 is MNHNS and CDR2 SASEGT. The CDR3 is 14 residues long. V dropped 6 bases and J dropped 3; count of bases not matched to a gene: 5.

V and J are TRBV11-3 and TRBJ1-1; a possible D gene is TRBD1 (6 bases). From germline, CDR1 is SGHNT and CDR2 YENEEA. With 0 bases removed from V and 4 bases from J, the gap between germline ends came to 9 bases. The CDR3 sequence is 14 residues long. CDR3 amino acids: CASSLDPGATEAFF. CDR3 DNA: TGTGCCAGCAGCTTAGATCCAGGGGCCACTGAAGCTTTCTTT.

The CDR3 sequence: CASRWDRSGDTEAFF. CDR3 bases: TGTGCCAGCAGATGGGACAGATCGGGGGACACTGAAGCTTTCTTT. The chain employs TRBV7-9 and TRBJ1-1; 7 bases are a match to TRBD1. The germline CDR1 and CDR2 sequences are SEHNR and FQNEAQ (reference sequence). The CDR3 has 15 amino acids. Losses at the gene ends were 6 bases for V and 3 bases for J; bases not matched to a gene: 10.

This clone came up a few times. This rearrangement joins TRBV10-3 to TRBJ1-4; D is uncertain. The V gene lost 4 bases and the J gene lost 3 bases, with 6 bases spanning the gap. The CDR3 sequence is 13 residues long. Germline CDR1 reads ENHRY; CDR2 reads SYGVKD. The CDR3 protein is CAISGGANEKLFF. The CDR3 bases are TGTGCCATCAGTGGAGGCGCTAATGAAAAACTGTTTTTT.

This clone was observed a handful of times. The V and J genes are TRBV28 and TRBJ1-5; D uncertain. The CDR3 has 11 amino acids. The V and J ends lost 6 bases and 9 bases respectively, with 9 bases between them. Germline V gene sequence: CDR1 MDHEN, CDR2 SYDVKM. As DNA, the CDR3 is TGTGCCAGCAGAGGATCAGTGCCCCAGCATTTT. Its protein is CASRGSVPQHF. The variable domain in full, with the rest retrieved from reference TRBV28 and TRBJ1-5, is DVKVTQSSRYLVKRTGEKVFLECVQDMDHENMFWYRQDPGLGLRLIYFSYDVKMKEKGDIPEGYSVSREKKERFSLILESASTNQTSMYLCASRGSVPQHFGDGTRLSIL.

The chain couples TRBV9 to TRBJ2-5, with a weak D call TRBD1 (5 bases). The CDR3 has 16 amino acids. Germline loops: CDR1 SGDLS, CDR2 YYNGEE. Trimming cost V 0 bases and J 5 bases, with 17 bases left between them. CDR3 DNA: TGTGCCAGCAGCGTAGGAAACCTTCCAGGGTTGGAGACCCAGTACTTC. Protein: CASSVGNLPGLETQYF.

The chain links TRBV11-2 to TRBJ2-7, with 11 bases aligning to TRBD2. The CDR3 is 14 amino acids. Germline CDR1 is SGHAT and CDR2 is FQNNGV. V shed 6 bases and J 6 bases; nucleotides not matched to a gene: 7. The DNA for the CDR3 is TGTGCCAGCAGTACCGGGACTAGCGGTGTCGAGCAGTACGTC. Translating it yields CASSTGTSGVEQYV.

The chain is built from TRBV9 and TRBJ2-2; D possibly corresponds to TRBD1 (5 bases). This CDR3 spans 15 amino acids. Germline V lookup: CDR1 SGDLS, CDR2 YYNGEE. V was trimmed by 4 bases and J by 5 bases, leaving 15 bases between them. The CDR3 protein is CASSTRQLTTGELFF. The CDR3 coding sequence is TGTGCCAGCAGCACCCGACAGTTGACGACCGGGGAGCTGTTTTTT.

This clone was counted between two and nine times. The chain combines TRBV6-1 with TRBJ2-5, with 10 bases identical to TRBD2. V dropped 6 bases and J dropped 5; count of bases not matched to a gene: 9. This CDR3 region has 15 residues. The V gene's germline CDR1 is MNHNS and CDR2 SASEGT. CDR3 loop: CASRPIAGGGETQYF. Written as DNA, the CDR3 is TGTGCCAGCAGACCGATAGCGGGAGGTGGGGAGACCCAGTACTTC.

This clone was counted between two and nine times. This sequence joins TRBV14 and TRBJ2-2; D is undetermined. Germline CDR1 is SGHDN and CDR2 is FVKESK. The CDR3 has 15 residues. The V gene lost 5 bases and the J gene lost 6 bases, with 16 bases spanning the gap. In DNA, the CDR3 is TGTGCCAGCAGCTCCAAAACCCTTTGGGCCGGGGAGCTGTTTTTT. This gives the protein CASSSKTLWAGELFF. The full variable domain, in which reference TRBV14 and TRBJ2-2 provide the parts outside the CDR3, is EAGVTQFPSHSVIEKGQTVTLRCDPISGHDNLYWYRRVMGKEIKFLLHFVKESKQDESGMPNNRFLAERTGGTYSTLKVQPAELEDSGVYFCASSSKTLWAGELFFGEGSRLTVL.